This T cell receptor beta chain was recovered during a study of shared clonotypes between healthy human individuals. The CDR3 sequence is 13 residues long. The J segment lost 0 bases and the V segment lost 6 bases, leaving 1 base of the junction unmatched. From germline, CDR1 is LGHNA and CDR2 YNFKEQ. Samples underwent the assay at deep level. Sequencing used immunoSEQ multiplex PCR; TCRdb keeps in-frame clones, though not all of them. The data contain some 790,000 clones, roughly two thirds of them singletons. Regarding this clone: No antigen is known for it.

Study findings and constraints: The sharing of approximately 5.1% of naive CD4 clonotypes was seen across a handful of donors. Naive subsets generally exceeded memory subsets in estimated richness.

The receptor was derived from a young woman in good health. This chain connects TRBV4-2 to TRBJ2-5; 7 bases match TRBD1. Sequencing was carried out using memory CD4+ T cells sorted from blood. Subset meaning: CD45RA-negative fraction. Here the CDR3 DNA reads TGTGCCAGCAGTGGACAGGACCAAGAGACCCAGTACTTC. It encodes CASSGQDQETQYF.